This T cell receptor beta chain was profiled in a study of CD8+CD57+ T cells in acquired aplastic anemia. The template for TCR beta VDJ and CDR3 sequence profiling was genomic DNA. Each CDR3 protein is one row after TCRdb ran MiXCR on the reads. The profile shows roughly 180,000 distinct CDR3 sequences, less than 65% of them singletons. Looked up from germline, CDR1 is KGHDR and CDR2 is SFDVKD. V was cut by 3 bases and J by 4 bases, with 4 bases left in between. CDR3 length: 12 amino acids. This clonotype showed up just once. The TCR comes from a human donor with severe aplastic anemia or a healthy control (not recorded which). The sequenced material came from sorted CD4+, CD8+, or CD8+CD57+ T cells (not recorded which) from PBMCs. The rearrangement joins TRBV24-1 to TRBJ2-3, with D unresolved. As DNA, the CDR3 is TGTGCCACCAGTGATGGGGCAGATACGCAGTATTTT. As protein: CATSDGADTQYF.